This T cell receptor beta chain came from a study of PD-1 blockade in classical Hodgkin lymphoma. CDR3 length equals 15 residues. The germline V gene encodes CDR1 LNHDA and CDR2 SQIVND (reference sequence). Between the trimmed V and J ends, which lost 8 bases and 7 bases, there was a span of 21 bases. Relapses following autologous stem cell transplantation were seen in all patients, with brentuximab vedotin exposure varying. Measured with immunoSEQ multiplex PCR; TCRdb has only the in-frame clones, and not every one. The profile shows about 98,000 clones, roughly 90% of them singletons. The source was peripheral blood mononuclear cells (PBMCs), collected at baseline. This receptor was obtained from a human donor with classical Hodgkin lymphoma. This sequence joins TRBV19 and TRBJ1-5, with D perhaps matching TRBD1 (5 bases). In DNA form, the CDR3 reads TGTGCCAGTTTCGGTCGGGACGGTCACAGGCAGCCCCAGCATTTT. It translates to CASFGRDGHRQPQHF.